The clone carrying this T cell receptor (beta chain) was picked up a small number of times. The target antigen is unknown. Reverse transcribing all isolated RNA meant expressed TCRB transcripts were sequenced. This table comes from immunoSEQ multiplex PCR, and its TCRdb copy is limited to in-frame clones, with some not included. This repertoire shows approximately 130,000 clones, roughly 17% found once; its top ten account for approximately 2.5%. CDR1 is MGHDK, CDR2 SYGVNS, per germline. J lost 2 bases, V lost 7 bases, and 4 bases had no gene match. CDR3 length equals 13 residues. The data derive from a study of beta chain features in type 1 diabetes. Findings and caveats of the study: TCRB CDR3s were moderately but significantly shorter in Type 1 diabetes patients in all four CD4+ subsets. Possible PCR preference for shorter templates applied equally to patients and controls. Across patients, naive, central memory and Treg TCRB repertoires exhibited apparently greater similarity than was observed across healthy donors.

Sequenced: central memory CD4+ T cells from blood. The chain joins TRBV25-1 to TRBJ2-5; 7 bases align to TRBD2. The receptor was isolated from a man between 18 and 29 years old with type 1 diabetes. The CDR3 protein is CASKPAGQETQYF. Here the CDR3 DNA reads TGTGCCAGCAAGCCAGCGGGGCAAGAGACCCAGTACTTC.